Below are 21 T cell receptor beta chains sequenced from a single sample in a study of radiotherapy plus CTLA-4 blockade in lung cancer. Generated by immunoSEQ multiplex PCR, the TCRdb table keeps only in-frame clones and is missing some. The table records about 95,000 clones, 75% to 85% of them present only once. This material consisted of peripheral blood, taken from a patient treated with radiotherapy plus ipilimumab. Receptors were obtained from a human donor with non-small cell lung cancer who had a partial response to radiotherapy plus ipilimumab.

This clone has just a few counts. V usage is TRBV4-1 and J usage is TRBJ1-4; 7 nucleotides line up with TRBD1. Germline CDR1 MGHRA, CDR2 YSYEKL. The CDR3 length is 16 residues. V lost 1 base, J lost 7 bases, and 9 bases stayed unmatched. In DNA form, the CDR3 reads TGCGCCAGCAGCCAAGCTTGGAGACAGGGAGGTGAAAAACTGTTTTTT. It encodes CASSQAWRQGGEKLFF.

The CDR3: CASSLGRTSGNRETQYF. DNA of the CDR3: TGCGCCAGCAGCTTGGGTCGGACTAGCGGGAATCGAGAGACCCAGTACTTC. This rearrangement joins TRBV5-1 to TRBJ2-5, with 12 bases lining up with TRBD2. CDR1 and CDR2 (germline): SGHRS, YFSETQ. V gave up 0 bases and J gave up 4 bases; unmatched junction bases: 7. There are 17 residues in the CDR3.

This clone occurred a few times. The chain combines TRBV27 with TRBJ1-4; weak D call: TRBD1 (6 bases). V was clipped by 5 bases and J by 3 bases, with 16 bases between them. Looked up from germline, CDR1 is MNHEY and CDR2 is SMNVEV (reference sequence). The CDR3 is 16 amino acids. The CDR3: CASSPEGGPANEKLFF. CDR3 nucleotides: TGTGCCAGCAGTCCGGAGGGGGGGCCCGCTAATGAAAAACTGTTTTTT. Together with reference TRBV27 and TRBJ1-4, the CDR3 gives the full variable domain: EAQVTQNPRYLITVTGKKLTVTCSQNMNHEYMSWYRQDPGLGLRQIYYSMNVEVTDKGDVPEGYKVSRKEKRNFPLILESPSPNQTSLYFCASSPEGGPANEKLFFGSGTQLSVL.

This chain connects TRBV5-1 to TRBJ2-2, with a possible D match to TRBD2 (5 bases). Germline CDR1 reads SGHRS; CDR2 reads YFSETQ. The CDR3 consists of 17 residues. Trimming removed 4 bases at V and 4 bases at J, with 20 bases between. Here the CDR3 reads CASSAPYSTRGTGELFF. In DNA, the CDR3 is TGCGCCAGCAGCGCCCCCTACAGTACCCGGGGCACCGGGGAGCTGTTTTTT.

The chain carries TRBV5-1 and TRBJ2-5; TRBD2 aligns across 12 bases. The CDR3 covers 15 residues. The junction had 0 bases not matched to a gene; V was cut back by 0 bases and J by 3 bases. Germline values: CDR1 SGHRS, CDR2 YFSETQ. CDR3 residues: CASSLGTSGEETQYF. In DNA form, the CDR3 reads TGCGCCAGCAGCTTGGGGACTAGCGGGGAAGAGACCCAGTACTTC.

The chain has TRBV5-1 and TRBJ2-3; TRBD1 is a possible D gene (6 bases). This CDR3 has 15 residues. V was pared by 4 bases and J by 4 bases, with 16 bases between. CDR1 is SGHRS, CDR2 YFSETQ, per germline. DNA for the CDR3: TGCGCCAGCAGCCCCGACGGACCAGGGGCAGATACGCAGTATTTT. This encodes CASSPDGPGADTQYF.

J is TRBJ2-1 and V is TRBV19; possible D gene TRBD2, 5 bases. There are 14 residues in the CDR3. Trimming took 7 bases from V and 7 from J, leaving 17 bases between them. The germline V gene has CDR1 LNHDA and CDR2 SQIVND (reference sequence). Here the CDR3 DNA reads TGTGCCAGTAACGAAGCGGCCTCTCGGAATGAGCAGTTCTTC. Protein product: CASNEAASRNEQFF.

The chain has TRBV28 and TRBJ2-7; TRBD2 aligns across 11 bases. Losses at the gene ends were 5 bases for V and 3 bases for J; bases not matched to a gene: 6. Per germline, CDR1 MDHEN and CDR2 SYDVKM. The CDR3 sequence is 15 residues long. For the CDR3, the DNA is TGTGCCAGCAGTAGACTAGCGGGATCCCTCTACGAGCAGTACTTC. This sequence encodes CASSRLAGSLYEQYF.

This clone has just a few counts. J is TRBJ2-7 and V is TRBV19; 9 positions agree with TRBD1. The germline CDR1 and CDR2 sequences are LNHDA and SQIVND (reference sequence). J lost 5 bases, V lost 8 bases, and 7 bases had no gene match. This CDR3 is 13 amino acids long. The CDR3 nucleotides read TGTGCCAGTTCCGACAGGGGGATCCACGAGCAGTACTTC. Amino acid sequence: CASSDRGIHEQYF.

V is TRBV9 and J is TRBJ1-1, with D possibly being TRBD1 (5 bases). V lost 4 bases to trimming and J lost 2 bases, with 12 bases between them. The CDR3 has 14 residues. Germline V CDR1 and CDR2: SGDLS, YYNGEE. CDR3 coding DNA: TGTGCCAGCAGCCCAAATCAGGGAAACACTGAAGCTTTCTTT. Translating it yields CASSPNQGNTEAFF.

The CDR3: CASSTGTGPTQPQHF. The CDR3 region has the DNA TGTGCCAGCAGCACCGGGACAGGGCCGACTCAGCCCCAGCATTTT. The chain employs TRBV28 and TRBJ1-5, with 9 bases that match TRBD1. Germline lookup yields CDR1 MDHEN and CDR2 SYDVKM. The CDR3 length is 15 residues. The V and J ends lost 6 bases and 6 bases, in that order; junction bases with no gene match: 9.

This rearrangement joins TRBV7-2 to TRBJ2-7; TRBD1 aligns across 7 bases. Germline V gene data show CDR1 as SGHTA and CDR2 as FQGNSA. The CDR3 length is 16 residues. The J segment lost 9 bases and the V segment lost 0 bases, leaving 14 bases of the junction unmatched. The chain's CDR3 is CASSLAGTATFEGQYF. The CDR3 nucleotides read TGTGCCAGCAGCTTAGCAGGGACAGCCACCTTCGAGGGGCAGTACTTC.

Here the CDR3 reads CASSSPSGSHPWRQFF. The CDR3 region has the DNA TGTGCCAGTAGTTCCCCGAGCGGGAGCCACCCGTGGCGGCAGTTCTTC. The V call is TRBV19, the J call TRBJ2-1; TRBD2 matches 8 bases. The CDR3 sequence is 16 residues long. V shed 5 bases and J 12 bases; nucleotides not matched to a gene: 18. CDR1 is LNHDA, CDR2 SQIVND, per germline (reference sequence).

The chain couples TRBV2 to TRBJ1-1, with no clear D. V shed 5 bases and J shed 0 bases, with 7 bases lying between them. Per the germline V gene, CDR1 is SNHLY and CDR2 is FYNNEI. The CDR3 sequence is 13 residues long. The CDR3 DNA is TGTGCCAGCAGTTCAACTTTGAACACTGAAGCTTTCTTT. It translates to CASSSTLNTEAFF.

The rearrangement links TRBV6-5 to TRBJ2-5, with D tentatively TRBD1 (6 bases). Trimming took 0 bases from V and 5 from J, leaving 16 bases between them. CDR3 size: 16 residues. Germline-derived CDR1 and CDR2 are MNHEY and SVGAGI. As DNA, the CDR3 is TGTGCCAGCAGTTACTCTGTCTCAGGGGTAGCGGAGACCCAGTACTTC. This encodes CASSYSVSGVAETQYF.

This clone was found once. This chain connects TRBV19 to TRBJ2-2; 13 nucleotides align to TRBD2. Looked up from germline, CDR1 is LNHDA and CDR2 is SQIVND (reference sequence). V was clipped by 6 bases and J by 3 bases; unmatched bases: 4. This CDR3 comprises 16 residues. The CDR3 protein is CASSRLAGGDTGELFF. CDR3 coding DNA: TGTGCCAGTAGCCGACTAGCGGGAGGAGACACCGGGGAGCTGTTTTTT.

This clone occurred once. The chain links TRBV4-2 to TRBJ2-7; TRBD2 matches 8 bases. Germline trimming cut 0 bases from V and 5 bases from J; bases unmatched to any gene: 9. This CDR3 has 16 amino acids. Germline-derived CDR1 and CDR2 are LGHNA and YNFKEQ. In nucleotides, the CDR3 is TGTGCCAGCAGCCAAGATCGGGGGGGCCCTTTGAACGAGCAGTACTTC. Its protein is CASSQDRGGPLNEQYF.

The chain joins TRBV9 to TRBJ2-1, with D possibly TRBD2 on 6 matching bases. Trimming took 3 bases from V and 12 from J, leaving 13 bases between them. Germline-derived CDR1 and CDR2 are SGDLS and YYNGEE. The CDR3 has 12 residues. The CDR3 DNA is TGTGCCAGCAGCGACCTAGGGGAGGTGCAGTTCTTC. This sequence encodes CASSDLGEVQFF.

The genes are TRBV7-2 and TRBJ2-5, with 12 nucleotides matching TRBD1. V dropped 6 bases and J dropped 5; count of bases not matched to a gene: 7. Germline assignment: CDR1 SGHTA and CDR2 FQGNSA. This CDR3 has 15 amino acids. The CDR3 DNA is TGTGCCAGCAGGCCAGGGACAGGGGGCCGGGAGACCCAGTACTTC. This codes for CASRPGTGGRETQYF. The whole variable domain, remainder taken from reference TRBV7-2 and TRBJ2-5, is GAGVSQSPSNKVTEKGKDVELRCDPISGHTALYWYRQSLGQGLEFLIYFQGNSAPDKSGLPSDRFSAERTGGSVSTLTIQRTQQEDSAVYLCASRPGTGGRETQYFGPGTRLLVL.

J is TRBJ2-5 and V is TRBV9; 8 bases map to TRBD2. There are 15 residues in the CDR3. Germline trimming cut 0 bases from V and 4 bases from J; bases unmatched to any gene: 5. From germline, CDR1 is SGDLS and CDR2 YYNGEE. The CDR3 region is CASSVEPGGGETQYF. The DNA of the CDR3 is TGTGCCAGCAGCGTAGAACCGGGAGGGGGAGAGACCCAGTACTTC.

Written as DNA, the CDR3 is TGTGCCAGCAGTACCCGTCGACAGGGCACAGATACGCAGTATTTT. Protein sequence: CASSTRRQGTDTQYF. This sequence joins TRBV28 and TRBJ2-3, with TRBD1 as a possible D gene (6 bases). Germline V gene lookup returns CDR1 MDHEN and CDR2 SYDVKM. The CDR3 is 15 residues long. Trimming took off 5 bases at V and 1 base at J, with 13 bases between the two ends.